This T cell receptor (beta chain) was retrieved from a study of neurological immune-mediated disorders. The study's findings and limits: Clinical features showed no association with the multiple sclerosis repertoire cluster, and MRI features showed none either. In HTLV-1-associated myelopathy, TCR clonal expansion was greatest, whereas multiple sclerosis had the least, falling below healthy controls. Private repertoires in all groups were suggested by the finding that expanded clones across subjects shared no CDR3 amino acid sequences.

This clonotype was counted ten times or more. No antigen is known for it. Unsorted libraries used 2 million PBMCs kept at -80 degrees C. Germline V gene lookup returns CDR1 SGHTA and CDR2 FQGNSA. J lost 4 bases, V lost 4 bases, and 11 bases had no gene match. The CDR3 consists of 16 residues. TCRdb redid the calling of the 5' RACE reads with MiXCR, one entry per CDR3 protein. The sample has roughly 90,000 distinct CDR3 sequences, roughly 3.2% seen once. The source is a woman between 45 and 65 years old with multiple sclerosis. The source material was PBMCs. V and J are TRBV7-2 and TRBJ2-3; 7 bases map to TRBD2. The CDR3 here is CASSSGTTLWADTQYF. In nucleotides, the CDR3 is TGTGCCAGCAGCTCCGGGACTACGTTGTGGGCAGATACGCAGTATTTT.